This T cell receptor (beta chain) appears in the sequencing data of a study of blood T cell repertoires in COVID-19. Produced via immunoSEQ multiplex PCR; TCRdb's table is partial and in-frame only. Found here are under 250,000 clones, approximately 80% of them singletons; the top ten hold approximately 2%. CDR3 length: 12 amino acids. Germline CDR1 reads LNHDA; CDR2 reads SQIVND (reference sequence). The V and J ends lost 6 bases and 9 bases respectively, with 14 bases between them. The source is a man aged 30 to 39 who had recovered from COVID-19. The chain employs TRBV19 and TRBJ1-1; possible D gene TRBD1, 6 bases. The sample was peripheral blood. In DNA form, the CDR3 reads TGTGCCAGTAGCGTACAGGGATGGAAAGCTTTCTTT. Its protein is CASSVQGWKAFF.